The rows below give T cell receptor beta chains drawn from one sample of a study of T-cell memory formation after mild COVID-19. TCRdb analysed the 5' RACE reads with MiXCR anew, one entry per CDR3 protein. Of about 190,000 distinct CDR3 sequences listed, about 10% were seen once; the top ten hold around 2.9%. The specimen was PBMCs or a T cell subset sorted from them (not recorded which). The receptors stem from a man between 18 and 35 years old who had mild COVID-19 (a few samples of this study predate the infection). Cell type and time point are not known. Both conserved end residues are part of each CDR3. The D gene is left open where the match is weak. Rows may omit the clone size; those that give it use once, few, many or a size class.

TRBJ1-4	.	.	TRBV7-2	TGTGCCAGCAGCTTAGAGTGGTCCCGGGGAAAACTGTTTTTT	CASSLEWSRGKLFF
TRBJ2-3	.	few	TRBV23-1	TGTGCCAGCAGTCAGCGGACCGCTTTGAACTACACAGATACGCAGTATTTT	CASSQRTALNYTDTQYF
TRBJ2-5	TRBD1	.	TRBV7-6	TGTGCCAGCAGCTTAGCCTGGACAGGACAAGAGACCCAGTACTTC	CASSLAWTGQETQYF
TRBJ2-1	.	.	TRBV7-9	TGTGCCAGCAGCACAAGGGGGTCTAGAGGGGGGAATGAGCAGTTCTTC	CASSTRGSRGGNEQFF
TRBJ2-5	.	many	TRBV11-2	TGTGCCAGCAGCGTAGACAGGACCCGAGGGGAGACCCAGTACTTC	CASSVDRTRGETQYF
TRBJ2-7	.	few	TRBV6-5	TGTGCCAGCAGTTACTCCCGAGATGGGTACGAGCAGTACTTC	CASSYSRDGYEQYF
TRBJ2-5	TRBD1	.	TRBV20-1	TGCAGTGCCCGACAGGGATCAAGAGAGACCCAGTACTTC	CSARQGSRETQYF
TRBJ1-1	.	.	TRBV12-3/TRBV12-4	TGTGCCAGCAGTTATGGGGAGAGGGCTTTCTTT	CASSYGERAFF
TRBJ2-3	.	few	TRBV21-1	TGTGCCAGCAGCAAGGGACGGAGCACAGATACGCAGTATTTT	CASSKGRSTDTQYF
TRBJ2-7	TRBD1	.	TRBV7-3	TGTGCCAGCAGCTTATCGGGGACAGGGGTCCACGAGCAGTACTTC	CASSLSGTGVHEQYF
TRBJ2-3	.	many	TRBV10-3	TGTGCCATCAGTGGTGGGATTTCGGATACGCAGTATTTT	CAISGGISDTQYF
TRBJ2-3	.	.	TRBV5-1	TGCGCCAGCAGCTTGGCGGCAGGACCCACAGATACGCAGTATTTT	CASSLAAGPTDTQYF
TRBJ2-2	.	.	TRBV6-6	TGTGCCAGCAGTACCGAGGCGAACACCGGGGAGCTGTTTTTT	CASSTEANTGELFF
TRBJ1-2	.	.	TRBV12-3/TRBV12-4	TGTGCCAGCAGTTTAGGGTCGCCTAGGGGTTGGGGCTACACCTTC	CASSLGSPRGWGYTF
TRBJ2-1	TRBD2	few	TRBV6-2/TRBV6-3	TGTGCCAGCAGAAGAGCGGGGAGCTACAATGAGCAGTTCTTC	CASRRAGSYNEQFF
TRBJ2-3	.	few	TRBV20-1	TGCAGTGCTAGAGGGGGGGGCTTAGATACGCAGTATTTT	CSARGGGLDTQYF
TRBJ2-3	TRBD2	.	TRBV7-8	TGTGCCAGCAGCTTACTAGCGGGGTCAGATACGCAGTATTTT	CASSLLAGSDTQYF
TRBJ1-5	.	.	TRBV6-1	TGTGCCAGCAGTGACGGTTTCCAGCCCCAGCATTTT	CASSDGFQPQHF
TRBJ1-6	.	.	TRBV3-1	TGTGCCAGCAGCCAAGACCGGACAGAGAATTCACCCCTCCACTTT	CASSQDRTENSPLHF
TRBJ2-4	.	many	TRBV7-2	TGTGCCAGCAGCGGGCGGATGGGGGAAAACATTCAGTACTTC	CASSGRMGENIQYF
TRBJ1-3	.	.	TRBV7-2	TGTGCCAGCAGCTTCCAGGGAGTCTCTGGAAACACCATATATTTT	CASSFQGVSGNTIYF
TRBJ1-5	.	.	TRBV2	TGTGCCAGCAGTTCTTACAGGGTCAATCAGCCCCAGCATTTT	CASSSYRVNQPQHF
TRBJ2-3	.	many	TRBV10-3	TGTGCCATCAGTGAGCGCACGAGCACAGATACGCAGTATTTT	CAISERTSTDTQYF
TRBJ2-3	.	few	TRBV9	TGTGCCAGCAGCGTTAACAGGGTCGGCACAGATACGCAGTATTTT	CASSVNRVGTDTQYF
TRBJ2-3	TRBD2	.	TRBV5-4	TGTGCCAGCAGCTTTCCGGGACTAGCCTCGGATGGCACAGATACGCAGTATTTT	CASSFPGLASDGTDTQYF
TRBJ2-1	.	.	TRBV19	TGTGCCAGTACCCCGGGCCGGGCGGGCTCCTACAATGAGCAGTTCTTC	CASTPGRAGSYNEQFF
TRBJ2-1	TRBD2	.	TRBV4-3	TGCGCCAGCAGCCAAGAGGGGGGGGGTCGTGAGCAGTTCTTC	CASSQEGGGREQFF
TRBJ2-5	TRBD2	.	TRBV5-1	TGCGCCAGCAGCACGGGGGGGGTCCAAGAGACCCAGTACTTC	CASSTGGVQETQYF
TRBJ2-3	TRBD2	.	TRBV9	TGTGCCAGCCGGCGGGGGGGCAAAACAGATACGCAGTATTTT	CASRRGGKTDTQYF
TRBJ2-5	.	once	TRBV20-1	TGCAGTGCTAGAGCGCACAGAGGCGGGGAGACCCAGTACTTC	CSARAHRGGETQYF
TRBJ2-7	.	many	TRBV7-2	TGTGCCAGCAGCCCGCGGAGGGAGTCCTACGAGCAGTACTTC	CASSPRRESYEQYF
TRBJ2-3	.	few	TRBV20-1	TGCAGTGCTGCCCGGCCAGATACGCAGTATTTT	CSAARPDTQYF
TRBJ2-7	.	.	TRBV9	TGTGCCAGCAGCGTAGCTCCGACTGACGGCTACGAGCAGTACTTC	CASSVAPTDGYEQYF
TRBJ2-7	.	.	TRBV2	TGTGCCAGCAGTGGGAGACGTTTCTACGAGCAGTACTTC	CASSGRRFYEQYF
TRBJ2-4	.	many	TRBV7-3	TGTGCCAGCTCAGACCCCACAGGGGAGGTCGACATTCAGTACTTC	CASSDPTGEVDIQYF
TRBJ2-6	.	many	TRBV7-9	TGTGCCAGCAGCTTAGGATCGGTGACTCCACGCGCTGGGGCCAACGTCCTGACTTTC	CASSLGSVTPRAGANVLTF
TRBJ2-1	TRBD2	many	TRBV6-2/TRBV6-3	TGTGCCAGCAGTTACTATCCTAGCGGGGGGTCCTACAATGAGCAGTTCTTC	CASSYYPSGGSYNEQFF
TRBJ2-1	.	.	TRBV24-1	TGTGCCACCAGTGATCCTAGGGGGAATGAGCAGTTCTTC	CATSDPRGNEQFF
TRBJ1-3	.	few	TRBV28	TGTGCCAGCAAGGGCAGCTCTGGAAACACCATATATTTT	CASKGSSGNTIYF
TRBJ1-2	.	.	TRBV20-1	TGCAGTGCTAGTTTGGGCTATGGCTACACCTTC	CSASLGYGYTF
TRBJ2-3	.	many	TRBV24-1	TGTGCCACCAGTGATCCCCGGGCAGATACGCAGTATTTT	CATSDPRADTQYF
TRBJ2-3	.	.	TRBV3-1	TGTGCCAGCAGCCAGTATCGGGATACGCAGTATTTT	CASSQYRDTQYF
TRBJ2-1	TRBD2	.	TRBV20-1	TGCAGTGCTAGCCCCCCTCTAGCGGGGGACTACAATGAGCAGTTCTTC	CSASPPLAGDYNEQFF
TRBJ2-7	TRBD2	few	TRBV7-3	TGTGCCAGCAGCCGATCGGGGAGCGGGGGCTACGAGCAGTACTTC	CASSRSGSGGYEQYF
TRBJ2-1	.	few	TRBV5-1	TGCGCCAGCACCCGGCTCACGGGCAATGAGCAGTTCTTC	CASTRLTGNEQFF
TRBJ2-1	.	many	TRBV12-3/TRBV12-4	TGTGCCAGCAGTCAACCCTCGGGTTATAGGGAGTTCTTC	CASSQPSGYREFF
TRBJ1-5	TRBD1	.	TRBV7-2	TGTGCCAGCAGCTTAGAAAGGACAGGGGTCCGGCCCCAGCATTTT	CASSLERTGVRPQHF
TRBJ1-3	.	few	TRBV3-1	TGTGCCAGCAGACAATCAGGGGATGGAAACACCATATATTTT	CASRQSGDGNTIYF
TRBJ2-6	.	.	TRBV5-5	TGTGCCAGCAGCCACGGACAGGGGGCCAACGTCCTGACTTTC	CASSHGQGANVLTF
TRBJ1-2	.	many	TRBV29-1	TGCAGCGTCGGCATAGGGGGTGGCTACACCTTC	CSVGIGGGYTF
TRBJ1-2	.	.	TRBV7-2	TGTGCCAGCACGATATACGGGGGAGGCTACACCTTC	CASTIYGGGYTF
TRBJ2-1	.	few	TRBV7-2	TGTGCCAGCAGCTTAGATGCCCCTAGCGCCCATGAGCAGTTCTTC	CASSLDAPSAHEQFF
TRBJ1-3	.	few	TRBV20-1	TGCAGTGCCGCCGAGGGGCTTACTGGAAACACCATATATTTT	CSAAEGLTGNTIYF
TRBJ1-1	TRBD1	.	TRBV5-1	TGCGCCAGCAGCTCGACAGGGGGAGGAACTGAAGCTTTCTTT	CASSSTGGGTEAFF
TRBJ2-1	TRBD2	few	TRBV4-1	TGCGCCAGCAGCCAAGAACGCGGGGGAACGTTCAATGAGCAGTTCTTC	CASSQERGGTFNEQFF
TRBJ2-5	TRBD2	few	TRBV24-1	TGTGCCACCAGTGATCCGGCGGGGGGTGAGGAGACCCAGTACTTC	CATSDPAGGEETQYF
TRBJ1-6	TRBD1	few	TRBV12-3/TRBV12-4	TGTGCCAGCAGGTCAGGGGGCTGGTCCTATAATTCACCCCTCCACTTT	CASRSGGWSYNSPLHF